This record covers a single TCR beta chain. Antigen unknown. This entry comes from a study of T cells in tuberculosis. Overall study results and limits: The TCR-beta difference was not significant; alpha differences partly reflected length. GEM motif frequencies gave about 70% accuracy; the GMM repertoire gave about 86%.

Losses at the gene ends were 1 base for V and 2 bases for J; bases not matched to a gene: 1. This CDR3 is 14 amino acids long. Germline V gives CDR1 MGHRA, CDR2 YSYEKL. Using immunoSEQ multiplex PCR, the repertoire was profiled, and TCRdb retains in-frame clones only, with some absent. The sample yields 40,000 to 45,000 clones, nearly 95% seen once. The TCR sequence derives from a donor under 30 with latent tuberculosis or without tuberculosis infection. V gene TRBV4-1 combines with J gene TRBJ2-7, with 8 bases that match TRBD2. Specimen: PBMCs. The CDR3 here is CASSQGRGAYEQYF. The CDR3 DNA reads TGCGCCAGCAGCCAAGGGCGGGGGGCCTACGAGCAGTACTTC.